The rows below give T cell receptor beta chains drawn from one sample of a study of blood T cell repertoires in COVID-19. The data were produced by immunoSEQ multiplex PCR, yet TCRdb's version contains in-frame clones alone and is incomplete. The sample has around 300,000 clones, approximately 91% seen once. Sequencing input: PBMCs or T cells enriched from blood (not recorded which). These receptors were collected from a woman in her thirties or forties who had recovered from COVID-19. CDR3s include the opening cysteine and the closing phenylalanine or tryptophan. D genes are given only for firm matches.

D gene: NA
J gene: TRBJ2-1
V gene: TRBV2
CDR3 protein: CASSGRAGTSYNEQFF
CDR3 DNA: TGTGCCAGCAGTGGAAGAGCGGGCACTTCCTACAATGAGCAGTTCTTC

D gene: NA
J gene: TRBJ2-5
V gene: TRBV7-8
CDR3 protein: CASSSLSQVETQYF
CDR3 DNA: TGTGCCAGCAGCTCCCTGAGTCAGGTAGAGACCCAGTACTTC

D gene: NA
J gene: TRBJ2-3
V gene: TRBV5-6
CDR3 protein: CASQGVSTDTQYF
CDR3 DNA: TGTGCCAGTCAAGGGGTAAGCACAGATACGCAGTATTTT

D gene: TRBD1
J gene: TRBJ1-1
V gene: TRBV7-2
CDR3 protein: CASSLRFDRGSSEAFF
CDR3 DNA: TGTGCCAGCAGCTTACGGTTCGACAGGGGCTCATCAGAAGCTTTCTTT

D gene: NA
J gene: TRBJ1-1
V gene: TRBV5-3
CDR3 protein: CARSLASSPGGATEAFF
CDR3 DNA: TGTGCCAGAAGCTTGGCTTCTTCCCCGGGCGGGGCGACTGAAGCTTTCTTT

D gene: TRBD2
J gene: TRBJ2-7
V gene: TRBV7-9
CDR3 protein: CASSSAGVSEQYF
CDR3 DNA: TGTGCCAGCAGCTCTGCGGGGGTCAGCGAGCAGTACTTC

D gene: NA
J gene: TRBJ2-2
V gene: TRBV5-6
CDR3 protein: CASSQRPWAAGTGELFF
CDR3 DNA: TGTGCCAGCAGCCAACGACCTTGGGCCGCGGGCACCGGGGAGCTGTTTTTT

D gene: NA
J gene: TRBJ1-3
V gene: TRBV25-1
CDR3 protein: CASSEYLTGPLSGNTIYF
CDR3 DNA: TGTGCCAGCAGTGAATACCTCACGGGTCCCCTCTCTGGAAACACCATATATTTT

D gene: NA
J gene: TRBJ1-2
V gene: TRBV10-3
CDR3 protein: CAISESKRGGYYGYTF
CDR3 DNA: TGTGCCATCAGTGAGTCTAAGCGAGGCGGGTACTATGGCTACACCTTC

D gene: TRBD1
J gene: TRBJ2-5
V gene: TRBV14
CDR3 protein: CASSQTHRGERETQYF
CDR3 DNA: TGTGCCAGCAGCCAGACTCACAGGGGAGAGAGAGAGACCCAGTACTTC

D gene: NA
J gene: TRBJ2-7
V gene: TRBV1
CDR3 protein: CTSSQDGGTGVSYEQYF
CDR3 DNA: TGCACCAGCAGCCAAGACGGCGGGACCGGAGTGTCCTACGAGCAGTACTTC

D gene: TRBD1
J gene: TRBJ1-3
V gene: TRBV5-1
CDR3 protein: CASSPRDRGNTIYF
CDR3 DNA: TGCGCCAGCAGCCCCCGGGACAGAGGAAACACCATATATTTT

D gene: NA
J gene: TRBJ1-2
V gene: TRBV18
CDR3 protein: CASSRGFVRQPNYGYTF
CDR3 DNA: TGTGCCAGCTCACGAGGCTTCGTGCGACAGCCGAACTATGGCTACACCTTC

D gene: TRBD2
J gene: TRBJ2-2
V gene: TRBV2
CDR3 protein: CASSLTSGDTGELFF
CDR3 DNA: TGTGCCAGCAGTTTGACTAGCGGAGACACCGGGGAGCTGTTTTTT